This T cell receptor beta chain emerged from a study of early T cells in non-severe SARS-CoV-2 infection. Across the whole study: Bulk RNA taken from unsorted whole blood was sequenced, leaving chains unpaired.

Individual cDNA molecules received unique molecular identifiers. TCRdb independently ran MiXCR on the 5' RACE reads; one entry per CDR3 protein. This table has about 60,000 distinct CDR3 sequences, 8% to 9% appearing once. Study-level points and caveats: VDJdb-based matching was biased toward anti-spike CD8 responses and missed private and CD4 specificities.

From germline, CDR1 is DFQATT and CDR2 SNEGSKA (reference sequence). The CDR3 spans 14 residues. With V trimmed by 2 bases and J by 2 bases, 4 bases remained unmatched. Only a few counts were recorded for this clonotype. Its antigen is still unknown. The sequencing sample was made of whole blood. The chain carries TRBV20-1 and TRBJ2-7, with TRBD1 identical over 9 bases. This receptor was obtained from an adult who was a healthcare worker with PCR-confirmed SARS-CoV-2 infection or an uninfected control (not recorded which). The CDR3 is CSARLGQGPYEQYF. The CDR3 DNA sequence: TGCAGTGCTAGACTGGGACAGGGCCCCTACGAGCAGTACTTC.